These 27 T cell receptor beta chains came from one sample sequenced in a study of PD-L1 blockade in urothelial cancer. The method was immunoSEQ multiplex PCR; TCRdb's version includes in-frame clones alone and lacks a portion of them. Of about 84,000 clones listed, roughly 87% were seen once; the top ten hold over 7.5%. The material sequenced was PBMCs, taken around atezolizumab (anti-PD-L1) treatment. These receptors all come from a man between 70 and 80 years old with urothelial cancer.

The gene calls are TRBV7-8 and TRBJ2-1; possibly TRBD2 for D (6 bases). With 0 bases removed from V and 10 bases from J, the gap between germline ends came to 13 bases. Germline V gives CDR1 SGHVS, CDR2 FQNEAQ. The CDR3 sequence is 14 residues long. The chain's CDR3 is CASSLARGRLEQFF. In nucleotides, the CDR3 is TGTGCCAGCAGCTTAGCGCGGGGTAGACTGGAGCAGTTCTTC.

The chain recombines TRBV21-1 with TRBJ1-1; the D segment call TRBD1 is taken from the table without a DNA check. TRBV21-1 has pseudogene status. The CDR3 sequence is 15 residues long. CDR3 loop: CASSKLGQEYTEAFF. In DNA, the CDR3 is TGTGCCAGCAGCAAACTGGGACAGGAGTACACTGAAGCTTTCTTT.

The chain recombines TRBV7-3 with TRBJ1-1; D is uncertain. Germline V gene sequence: CDR1 SGHTA, CDR2 FQGTGA. The CDR3 loop spans 13 amino acids. Trimming stripped 2 bases from V and 1 base from J, with 5 bases between. CDR3 amino acids: CASSLGRNTEAFF. The CDR3 bases are TGTGCCAGCAGCTTAGGGCGGAACACTGAAGCTTTCTTT. Looking up the rest from reference TRBV7-3 and TRBJ1-1 gives the full variable domain: GAGVSQTPSNKVTEKGKYVELRCDPISGHTALYWYRQSLGQGPEFLIYFQGTGAADDSGLPNDRFFAVRPEGSVSTLKIQRTERGDSAVYLCASSLGRNTEAFFGQGTRLTVV.

The rearrangement uses TRBV6-5 and TRBJ2-7; 7 nucleotides line up with TRBD1. Per germline, CDR1 MNHEY and CDR2 SVGAGI. This CDR3 contains 15 residues. With V trimmed by 0 bases and J by 6 bases, 8 bases remained unmatched. CDR3: CASSYSGDRESEQYF. The CDR3 nucleotides are TGTGCCAGCAGTTACTCGGGTGACAGGGAGTCCGAGCAGTACTTC.

The chain has TRBV7-2 and TRBJ1-1; possible D gene TRBD1, 6 bases. CDR3 length: 14 amino acids. V gave up 11 bases and J gave up 5 bases, with 21 bases separating them. The V gene's germline CDR1 is SGHTA and CDR2 FQGNSA. The CDR3 sequence is CACHTLQGRTEAFF. CDR3 nucleotide sequence: TGTGCCTGCCACACCTTACAGGGAAGGACTGAAGCTTTCTTT.

This sequence joins TRBV11-2 and TRBJ1-1; TRBD1 might be the D (6 bases). CDR1 and CDR2 from the germline V gene are SGHAT and FQNNGV. V lost 0 bases, J lost 4 bases, and 12 bases lay in between. This CDR3 region has 15 residues. The CDR3 nucleotides read TGTGCCAGCAGCTTAGAGGGGGCAGTCGGCACTGAAGCTTTCTTT. This translates into CASSLEGAVGTEAFF.

The chain is built from TRBV7-9 and TRBJ2-3; 11 positions agree with TRBD2. The CDR3 is 16 residues long. Germline CDR1 and CDR2: SEHNR and FQNEAQ (reference sequence). V lost 5 bases, J lost 7 bases, and 11 bases stayed unmatched. CDR3 sequence: CASSPQTSGASHTQYF. CDR3 coding DNA: TGTGCCAGCAGCCCACAGACTAGCGGGGCTTCGCATACGCAGTATTTT.

In this sample, this clone turned up a few times. The rearrangement links TRBV9 to TRBJ1-1; 8 bases are a match to TRBD1. Germline V gives CDR1 SGDLS, CDR2 YYNGEE. The V segment lost 3 bases and the J segment 4 bases; nucleotides outside the gene matches: 5. The CDR3 is 14 residues long. CDR3 residues: CASSARQGFTEAFF. DNA for the CDR3: TGTGCCAGCAGCGCACGACAGGGGTTCACTGAAGCTTTCTTT.

J is TRBJ2-6 and V is TRBV5-1; D possibly corresponds to TRBD1 (5 bases). The V and J ends lost 3 bases and 2 bases respectively, with 12 bases between them. Germline CDR1 is SGHRS and CDR2 is YFSETQ. The CDR3 is 16 amino acids. The CDR3 DNA reads as TGCGCCAGCAGCTCCGCAGGGAATGCTGGGGCCAACGTCCTGACTTTC. Protein: CASSSAGNAGANVLTF. Filled out from reference TRBV5-1 and TRBJ2-6, the complete variable domain reads KAGVTQTPRYLIKTRGQQVTLSCSPISGHRSVSWYQQTPGQGLQFLFEYFSETQRNKGNFPGRFSGRQFSNSRSEMNVSTLELGDSALYLCASSSAGNAGANVLTFGAGSRLTVL.

The rearrangement uses TRBV6-6 and TRBJ1-4; 9 bases agree with TRBD1. Germline V gene lookup returns CDR1 MNHNY and CDR2 SVGAGI (reference sequence). Unmatched junction bases numbered 6, after V lost 10 bases and J lost 0 bases. The CDR3 sequence is 15 residues long. CDR3 nucleotide sequence: TGTGCCACCCGGGACAGGGCAGCAACTAATGAAAAACTGTTTTTT. It codes for CATRDRAATNEKLFF.

The rearrangement joins TRBV6-5 to TRBJ1-3; D perhaps matches TRBD1 (5 bases). This CDR3 is 15 amino acids long. Germline CDR1 and CDR2: MNHEY and SVGAGI. V shed 5 bases and J shed 0 bases, with 11 bases lying between them. As DNA, the CDR3 is TGTGCCAGCAGTAGACAGCCGGGCTCTGGAAACACCATATATTTT. Translation gives CASSRQPGSGNTIYF.

CDR3 region: CASSLFSEYNQETQYF. The CDR3 DNA follows: TGTGCCAGCAGCTTATTTAGCGAATACAACCAAGAGACCCAGTACTTC. This rearrangement joins TRBV11-3 to TRBJ2-5, with D perhaps matching TRBD2 (5 bases). The ends were cut back, 2 bases at V and 0 bases at J, with 13 bases in the middle. The CDR3 is 16 residues long. The germline CDR1 and CDR2 sequences are SGHNT and YENEEA.

This clone has a single count. The chain combines TRBV11-3 with TRBJ1-4, with D hard to call. The CDR3 spans 13 residues. Germline CDR1 reads SGHNT; CDR2 reads YENEEA. Trimming took off 3 bases at V and 3 bases at J, with 5 bases between the two ends. CDR3 bases: TGTGCCAGCAGCTTGGCTTCTAATGAAAAACTGTTTTTT. As protein: CASSLASNEKLFF.

The chain employs TRBV2 and TRBJ2-1; 13 bases fit TRBD2. V was pared by 6 bases and J by 8 bases, with 7 bases of the junction left unmatched. Germline V gene lookup returns CDR1 SNHLY and CDR2 FYNNEI. This CDR3 has 15 amino acids. The CDR3 nucleotides are TGTGCCAGCAGATTGTGGACTAGCGGGAGAGATGAGCAGTTCTTC. Protein sequence: CASRLWTSGRDEQFF.

This clone was counted once. This rearrangement joins TRBV28 to TRBJ1-5, with D hard to call. Trimming stripped 6 bases from V and 6 bases from J, with 15 bases between. Germline V gene lookup returns CDR1 MDHEN and CDR2 SYDVKM. The CDR3 has 14 amino acids. In nucleotides, the CDR3 is TGTGCCAGCAGCCAGAATCCCCTTGGTCAGCCCCAGCATTTT. This encodes CASSQNPLGQPQHF.

V usage is TRBV28 and J usage is TRBJ1-1, with D perhaps TRBD1 (5 bases). The CDR3 runs 11 residues. The germline V gene encodes CDR1 MDHEN and CDR2 SYDVKM. V dropped 5 bases and J dropped 8 bases, with 9 bases sitting between them. The CDR3 nucleotides are TGTGCCAGCAGTCCCGGACAAGAAGCTTTCTTT. It specifies CASSPGQEAFF.

This chain links TRBV6-1 with TRBJ1-1; no definite D call. V shed 7 bases and J shed 4 bases, with 7 bases lying between them. The CDR3 loop spans 11 amino acids. Germline V CDR1 and CDR2: MNHNS, SASEGT. CDR3 in amino acids: CASITGTEAFF. DNA of the CDR3: TGTGCCAGCATCACCGGCACTGAAGCTTTCTTT.

The chain couples TRBV4-2 to TRBJ1-1; 10 bases agree with TRBD1. Trimming removed 4 bases from V and 1 base from J; junction bases left unmatched: 6. Germline values: CDR1 LGHNA, CDR2 YNFKEQ. This CDR3 comprises 16 residues. CDR3 sequence: CASSPSTGGPNTEAFF. CDR3 bases: TGTGCCAGCAGCCCGTCGACAGGGGGCCCGAACACTGAAGCTTTCTTT.

This chain links TRBV10-2 with TRBJ2-2; 7 positions match TRBD1. The CDR3 runs 14 residues. V trimming: 6 bases; J trimming: 1 base; junction bases outside the gene matches: 2. Germline V gives CDR1 WSHSY, CDR2 SAAADI. The chain's CDR3 is CASRGTENTGELFF. DNA of the CDR3: TGCGCCAGCAGAGGGACAGAGAACACCGGGGAGCTGTTTTTT.

The chain joins TRBV12-5 to TRBJ2-7; possible D gene TRBD2, 7 bases. Germline values: CDR1 LGHNT, CDR2 FRNRAP. The CDR3 sequence is 14 residues long. Trimming removed 5 bases from V and 5 bases from J, with 16 bases in between. The CDR3 region has the DNA TGTGCTAGTGGTCCCGGTTGGGGGGGCGACGAGCAGTACTTC. Its protein is CASGPGWGGDEQYF.

The rearrangement uses TRBV19 and TRBJ1-1; D is perhaps TRBD1 (6 bases). The CDR3 contains 14 residues. V was shortened by 5 bases and J by 1 base, with 11 bases between the two germline ends. Germline lookup yields CDR1 LNHDA and CDR2 SQIVND (reference sequence). The CDR3 DNA reads TGTGCCAGTAGTTTCACGACAGGGAACACTGAAGCTTTCTTT. This sequence encodes CASSFTTGNTEAFF.

V and J are TRBV6-4 and TRBJ2-5; D possibly corresponds to TRBD1 (6 bases). Germline CDR1 is MRHNA and CDR2 is SNTAGT. V was clipped by 7 bases and J by 7 bases, with 13 bases between them. This CDR3 spans 12 amino acids. This CDR3 is CASKQGIATQYF. The CDR3 DNA follows: TGTGCCAGCAAGCAGGGGATAGCGACCCAGTACTTC.

Only one count was recorded for this clone. The chain links TRBV12-5 to TRBJ2-1, with 12 bases that match TRBD2. This CDR3 has 16 residues. The germline V gene encodes CDR1 LGHNT and CDR2 FRNRAP. The V and J ends lost 3 bases and 9 bases, in that order; junction bases with no gene match: 9. The CDR3 reads CASGFPLTSGRAEQFF. The CDR3 coding sequence is TGTGCTAGTGGTTTCCCTCTGACTAGCGGGAGAGCTGAGCAGTTCTTC.

The genes are TRBV5-1 and TRBJ2-2, with 13 bases aligning to TRBD2. Germline CDR1 SGHRS, CDR2 YFSETQ. With V trimmed by 4 bases and J by 5 bases, 8 bases remained unmatched. The CDR3 loop spans 17 amino acids. CDR3 DNA sequence: TGCGCCAGCAGCCCCGGACTAGCGGGGGTAGAGACCGGGGAGCTGTTTTTT. It translates to CASSPGLAGVETGELFF.

The CDR3 loop reads CASSFQPRDTEAFF. The DNA of the CDR3 is TGCGCCAGCAGCTTCCAGCCCCGGGACACTGAAGCTTTCTTT. The chain joins TRBV5-1 to TRBJ1-1; D unclear. V shed 2 bases and J shed 3 bases, with 11 bases lying between them. CDR1 is SGHRS and CDR2 is YFSETQ in the germline V gene. This CDR3 is built from 14 residues.

The V call is TRBV7-9, the J call TRBJ1-1; 7 bases agree with TRBD1. The V segment lost 5 bases and the J segment 1 base; nucleotides outside the gene matches: 7. CDR3 length: 15 amino acids. Per germline, CDR1 SEHNR and CDR2 FQNEAQ (reference sequence). This CDR3 is CASSLWDSSNTEAFF. CDR3 coding DNA: TGTGCCAGCAGCCTTTGGGACAGTTCGAACACTGAAGCTTTCTTT.

V usage is TRBV19 and J usage is TRBJ1-5, with 9 bases aligning to TRBD1. The V segment lost 5 bases and the J segment 5 bases; nucleotides outside the gene matches: 4. The CDR3 is made up of 14 amino acids. In germline, CDR1 is LNHDA, CDR2 SQIVND (reference sequence). CDR3 in DNA: TGTGCCAGTAGTGATAGACAGGGGGATCAGCCCCAGCATTTT. Encoded protein: CASSDRQGDQPQHF. Full variable domain (rest looked up from reference TRBV19 and TRBJ1-5): DGGITQSPKYLFRKEGQNVTLSCEQNLNHDAMYWYRQDPGQGLRLIYYSQIVNDFQKGDIAEGYSVSREKKESFPLTVTSAQKNPTAFYLCASSDRQGDQPQHFGDGTRLSIL.